These 22 T cell receptor beta chains originate from one sample sequenced in a study of blood T cell repertoires in COVID-19. TCRdb's copy holds only in-frame clones and misses some; the assay was immunoSEQ multiplex PCR. The sample has around 310,000 clones; 70% to 90% are singletons. The specimen sequenced was peripheral blood. These receptors were obtained from a woman aged 55-75 years with acute or convalescent COVID-19.

The chain links TRBV7-3 to TRBJ2-1; D possibly corresponds to TRBD1 (7 bases). Trimming stripped 5 bases from V and 5 bases from J, with 19 bases between. Germline-derived CDR1 and CDR2 are SGHTA and FQGTGA. This CDR3 has 16 amino acids. CDR3 coding DNA: TGTGCCAGCAGCCCAGGGGGTGGTAGCGGTAACAATGAGCAGTTCTTC. Translating it yields CASSPGGGSGNNEQFF. Looking up the rest from reference TRBV7-3 and TRBJ2-1 gives the full variable domain: GAGVSQTPSNKVTEKGKYVELRCDPISGHTALYWYRQSLGQGPEFLIYFQGTGAADDSGLPNDRFFAVRPEGSVSTLKIQRTERGDSAVYLCASSPGGGSGNNEQFFGPGTRLTVL.

The genes are TRBV6-2 or TRBV6-3 and TRBJ1-2; no firm D call. There are 16 residues in the CDR3. Germline V CDR1 and CDR2: MNHEY, SVGEGT. Trimming pared 2 bases from V and 0 bases from J, leaving 13 bases between. CDR3: CASSYGLDLANYGYTF. Here the CDR3 DNA reads TGTGCCAGCAGTTACGGCCTAGACCTTGCTAACTATGGCTACACCTTC.

The gene calls are TRBV29-1 and TRBJ2-7; D gene unclear. V lost 6 bases, J lost 1 base, and 16 bases lay in between. The CDR3 has 14 residues. Germline CDR1 reads SQVTM; CDR2 reads ANQGSEA. The chain's CDR3 is CSVSDIRLSYEQYF. CDR3 nucleotides: TGCAGCGTATCTGACATCCGGCTATCCTACGAGCAGTACTTC.

Remarks on this clone: Sequence at one end of the junction differs from germline and may be a read error. This sample also contains other DNA sequences that code for the same CDR3. The chain couples TRBV3-1 (or the pseudogene TRBV3-2) to TRBJ2-5, with 10 bases lining up with TRBD2. This CDR3 is built from 15 residues. Germline V gene data show CDR1 as LGHDT and CDR2 as YNNKEL (reference sequence). CDR3 in DNA: TGTGCCAGCAGCCAACCGACTAGCGGGCAAGAAACCCAGTACTTC. Its translation is CASSQPTSGQETQYF.

The count of this clone is one. This rearrangement joins TRBV12-5 to TRBJ2-2; TRBD2 aligns across 9 bases. CDR1 LGHNT and CDR2 FRNRAP come from the germline V gene. The CDR3 length is 12 residues. V shed 9 bases and J 6 bases; nucleotides not matched to a gene: 2. CDR3 DNA: TGTGCTAGCCTAGCGGGGCCCGGGGAGCTGTTTTTT. Protein product: CASLAGPGELFF.

This clone appeared once. The chain combines TRBV2 with TRBJ2-7; no firm D call. Trimming shortened V by 3 bases and J by 0 bases, and 6 bases separated the two germline ends. The germline gives CDR1 SNHLY, CDR2 FYNNEI. This CDR3 has 13 amino acids. CDR3 in amino acids: CASSDHSSYEQYF. DNA of the CDR3: TGTGCCAGCAGTGATCACAGCTCCTACGAGCAGTACTTC.

This clone was recorded a few times. This chain connects TRBV6-5 to TRBJ1-5; D unresolved. Trimming took off 2 bases at V and 7 bases at J, with 9 bases between the two ends. The CDR3 sequence is 13 residues long. Germline CDR1 is MNHEY and CDR2 is SVGAGI. This chain's CDR3 is CASSYGRYQPQHF. In DNA form, the CDR3 reads TGTGCCAGCAGTTACGGGAGGTACCAGCCCCAGCATTTT.

The chain combines TRBV6-1 with TRBJ2-7; the D gene is possibly TRBD1 (5 bases). The germline gives CDR1 MNHNS, CDR2 SASEGT. V dropped 3 bases and J dropped 2 bases, with 11 bases sitting between them. The CDR3 extends over 14 amino acids. CDR3 in amino acids: CASSDREQAYEQYF. DNA of the CDR3: TGTGCCAGCAGTGACAGGGAACAGGCCTACGAGCAGTACTTC.

As to this clone: The junction differs from germline at one of its ends, possibly a read error. The chain links TRBV6-1 to TRBJ2-1; 12 positions agree with TRBD2. This CDR3 has 15 amino acids. CDR1 and CDR2 (germline): MNHNS, SASEGT. As DNA, the CDR3 is TGTGCCAGCAGGGAAGGACTAGCGGGGTCCAATGAGCAGTTCTTC. It codes for CASREGLAGSNEQFF.

The CDR3 here is CASSSGGAAGNTIYF. DNA for the CDR3: TGTGCCAGCAGCTCAGGGGGCGCTGCTGGAAACACCATATATTTT. The chain combines TRBV5-4 with TRBJ1-3; TRBD1 matches 8 bases. There are 15 residues in the CDR3. The junction had 4 bases not matched to a gene; V was cut back by 3 bases and J by 2 bases. Per the germline V gene, CDR1 is SGHNT and CDR2 is YYREEE (reference sequence).

This clone was detected once. The chain has TRBV24-1 and TRBJ1-1; D might be TRBD1 (6 bases). This CDR3 is 13 amino acids long. Trimming cost V 6 bases and J 7 bases, with 14 bases left between them. Looked up from germline, CDR1 is KGHDR and CDR2 is SFDVKD. CDR3 in amino acids: CATSRAGEGEAFF. Written as DNA, the CDR3 is TGTGCCACCAGTCGAGCAGGGGAAGGTGAAGCTTTCTTT.

CDR3 nucleotides: TGTGCCAGCAGCGCCGACAGGGGGCAAGCAGATACGCAGTATTTT. Protein: CASSADRGQADTQYF. The chain links TRBV2 to TRBJ2-3, with 10 positions matching TRBD1. Germline V gene sequence: CDR1 SNHLY, CDR2 FYNNEI. The CDR3 covers 15 residues. Trimming took 6 bases from V and 4 from J; bases not matched to a gene: 7.

The V and J genes are TRBV7-2 and TRBJ2-2; D is unresolved. This CDR3 is 14 amino acids long. Germline CDR1 and CDR2: SGHTA and FQGNSA. The V and J ends lost 1 base and 6 bases respectively, with 9 bases between them. The CDR3 sequence: CASSLVSVPGELFF. The CDR3 DNA reads TGTGCCAGCAGCTTAGTCTCGGTACCCGGGGAGCTGTTTTTT.

J is TRBJ1-1 and V is TRBV3-1 (or the pseudogene TRBV3-2); no reliable D call. The germline V gene has CDR1 LGHDT and CDR2 YNNKEL (reference sequence). The V and J ends lost 2 bases and 7 bases respectively, with 8 bases between them. The CDR3 covers 12 residues. CDR3 amino acids: CASSQRQYEAFF. The CDR3 DNA reads as TGTGCCAGCAGCCAACGTCAGTATGAAGCTTTCTTT.

The chain joins TRBV10-3 to TRBJ2-7; 7 nucleotides line up with TRBD2. Germline V gene sequence: CDR1 ENHRY, CDR2 SYGVKD. The CDR3 is 12 residues long. Losses at the gene ends were 6 bases for V and 5 bases for J; bases not matched to a gene: 4. CDR3 sequence reads: CAISETSHEQYF. The CDR3 DNA follows: TGTGCCATCAGCGAGACTAGCCACGAGCAGTACTTC.

This rearrangement joins TRBV28 to TRBJ1-1; TRBD1 is a possible D gene (6 bases). With 6 bases removed from V and 6 bases from J, the gap between germline ends came to 17 bases. This CDR3 has 14 residues. CDR1 and CDR2 (germline): MDHEN, SYDVKM. This chain's CDR3 is CASRGIQGWAEAFF. CDR3 DNA sequence: TGTGCCAGCAGAGGTATACAGGGTTGGGCTGAAGCTTTCTTT. The complete variable domain, with remaining parts taken from reference TRBV28 and TRBJ1-1, reads DVKVTQSSRYLVKRTGEKVFLECVQDMDHENMFWYRQDPGLGLRLIYFSYDVKMKEKGDIPEGYSVSREKKERFSLILESASTNQTSMYLCASRGIQGWAEAFFGQGTRLTVV.

The chain couples TRBV27 to TRBJ2-2, with 12 bases matching TRBD1. Trimming took 6 bases from V and 6 from J; bases not matched to a gene: 8. Germline CDR1 is MNHEY and CDR2 is SMNVEV (reference sequence). This CDR3 region has 16 residues. CDR3 sequence: CASRPRDRGRSGELFF. Here the CDR3 DNA reads TGTGCCAGCAGGCCCCGGGACAGGGGGCGTTCCGGGGAGCTGTTTTTT.

The chain links TRBV5-4 to TRBJ2-2; the D is unclear. V lost 0 bases, J lost 2 bases, and 11 bases lay in between. CDR1 SGHNT and CDR2 YYREEE come from the germline V gene (reference sequence). CDR3 length: 16 amino acids. Here the CDR3 reads CASSLAQSLNTGELFF. DNA of the CDR3: TGTGCCAGCAGCTTGGCTCAGTCTCTCAACACCGGGGAGCTGTTTTTT.

The rearrangement links TRBV7-9 to TRBJ2-7; weak D call: TRBD1 (6 bases). Per germline, CDR1 SEHNR and CDR2 FQNEAQ (reference sequence). V lost 2 bases and J 6 bases, leaving 20 bases between the germline ends. This CDR3 is built from 16 residues. The CDR3 is CASSLLGNREISEQYF. CDR3 sequence (DNA): TGTGCCAGCAGCTTATTGGGGAACAGGGAAATTAGCGAGCAGTACTTC.

CDR3 in amino acids: CASSGRGRQDEKLFF. DNA for the CDR3: TGTGCCAGCAGTGGCAGGGGGCGCCAGGATGAAAAACTGTTTTTT. V and J are TRBV28 and TRBJ1-4, with 8 bases identical to TRBD1. V lost 5 bases to trimming and J lost 6 bases; unmatched junction nucleotides: 8. The CDR3 has 15 residues. Germline lookup yields CDR1 MDHEN and CDR2 SYDVKM.

The rearrangement links TRBV6-5 to TRBJ1-5; D not certain. CDR3 size: 14 residues. The ends were cut back, 6 bases at V and 7 bases at J, with 16 bases in the middle. Germline V CDR1 and CDR2: MNHEY, SVGAGI. The CDR3 region has the DNA TGTGCCAGCAGACGAAACGGGGTTGAACAGCCCCAGCATTTT. Protein product: CASRRNGVEQPQHF.

The V and J genes are TRBV25-1 and TRBJ1-4; TRBD1 matches at 7 bases. The CDR3 is 15 amino acids. V shed 6 bases, J shed 3 bases, and the junction held 7 bases outside the gene matches. Germline assignment: CDR1 MGHDK and CDR2 SYGVNS. Here the CDR3 DNA reads TGTGCCAGCAGGACCCCCGGGACAGCTAATGAAAAACTGTTTTTT. This sequence encodes CASRTPGTANEKLFF.